This is a list of T cell receptor beta chains from one sample in a study of blood T cell repertoires in COVID-19. The assay was immunoSEQ multiplex PCR, and TCRdb's table has in-frame clones only and misses some. Altogether about 410,000 clones are present, about nine tenths being singletons, with the ten largest covering 1.4%. The sample was peripheral blood. These receptors all come from a woman aged 25-40 years with active or convalescent COVID-19. Each CDR3 is given with its conserved first and last residue. The D gene is left open where the match is weak. Clone size appears in some rows only: once, few, many, or a class for an expanded clone.

>-|-|TRBJ2-7|TRBV28
CASRVGGSSYEQYF
TGTGCCAGCCGCGTGGGGGGTTCGTCCTACGAGCAGTACTTC
>TRBD2|-|TRBJ2-7|TRBV13
CASSLSGSRDEQYF
TGTGCCAGCAGCCTTAGCGGGAGTAGGGACGAGCAGTACTTC
>-|once|TRBJ2-2|TRBV19
CASSFRTGELFF
TGTGCCAGTAGTTTCCGGACCGGGGAGCTGTTTTTT
>-|-|TRBJ1-1|TRBV14
CASSRLNEAFF
TGTGCCAGCAGCCGGCTGAACGAAGCTTTCTTT
>-|-|TRBJ1-2|TRBV5-1
CARSLVGGADGYTF
TGCGCCCGCAGCTTGGTGGGGGGGGCCGATGGCTACACCTTC
>-|-|TRBJ1-1|TRBV6-6
CASSYRPTGWNTEAFF
TGTGCCAGCAGTTACCGACCAACAGGATGGAACACTGAAGCTTTCTTT
>-|-|TRBJ1-2|TRBV18
CASSPPNQDGYTF
TGTGCCAGCTCACCACCAAATCAGGATGGCTACACCTTC
>-|-|TRBJ1-1|TRBV6-2/TRBV6-3
CASSRDGFDTEAFF
TGTGCCAGCAGTCGCGACGGGTTTGATACTGAAGCTTTCTTT
>TRBD2|-|TRBJ2-5|TRBV2
CASRLPRGTSGVAVTQYF
TGTGCCAGCAGATTACCGAGAGGGACTAGCGGGGTAGCGGTGACCCAGTACTTC
>-|-|TRBJ1-5|TRBV19
CASRDRVYSNQPQHF
TGTGCCAGTAGAGACCGGGTGTATAGCAATCAGCCCCAGCATTTT
>TRBD1|-|TRBJ2-7|TRBV6-5
CASNDRGRLLSKYF
TGTGCCAGCAACGACAGGGGGCGTCTTCTGTCGAAGTACTTC
>TRBD1|-|TRBJ1-2|TRBV27
CASSLSGGYGYTF
TGTGCCAGCAGTTTGTCAGGGGGTTATGGCTACACCTTC
>-|-|TRBJ1-6|TRBV19
CASSIGRGNSYNSPLHF
TGTGCCAGTAGTATAGGCAGGGGCAATTCCTATAATTCACCCCTCCACTTT
>TRBD2|-|TRBJ2-1|TRBV4-1
CASSQEGTSGAYNEQFF
TGCGCCAGCAGCCAAGAGGGGACTAGCGGGGCTTACAATGAGCAGTTCTTC
>TRBD2|-|TRBJ2-1|TRBV18
CASSPSREGGNEQFF
TGTGCCAGCTCACCCTCGCGGGAGGGCGGAAATGAGCAGTTCTTC
>TRBD1|-|TRBJ1-2|TRBV19
CASSPGQGSYGYTF
TGTGCCAGTAGCCCGGGACAGGGGAGCTATGGCTACACCTTC
>-|-|TRBJ2-7|TRBV9
CASSVHRDFNEQYF
TGTGCCAGCAGCGTCCACAGGGATTTCAACGAGCAGTACTTC
>-|once|TRBJ2-7|TRBV15
CATSRDSIKEYEQYF
TGTGCCACCAGCAGAGATTCCATAAAGGAGTACGAGCAGTACTTC
>-|-|TRBJ1-1|TRBV19
CASSVSTVNTEAFF
TGTGCCAGTAGTGTATCCACAGTGAACACTGAAGCTTTCTTT
>-|-|TRBJ2-1|TRBV6-2/TRBV6-3
CASSSPRTGGWLAIYNEQFF
TGTGCCAGCAGTTCCCCCAGGACAGGCGGTTGGCTAGCGATCTACAATGAGCAGTTCTTC
>TRBD1|-|TRBJ1-6|TRBV6-5
CASSLGQGANSPLHF
TGTGCCAGCAGTTTGGGACAGGGGGCTAATTCACCCCTCCACTTT
>-|once|TRBJ1-1|TRBV4-1
CASSQGQGYEAFF
TGCGCCAGCAGCCAAGGCCAGGGCTATGAAGCTTTCTTT
>-|-|TRBJ2-1|TRBV3-1/TRBV3-2
CASSPLDLAGNYNEQFF
TGTGCCAGCAGTCCCCTGGATTTGGCGGGGAATTACAATGAGCAGTTCTTC
>-|-|TRBJ1-2|TRBV11-3
CASSQGDGKLIYGYTF
TGTGCCAGCAGCCAAGGCGACGGGAAACTAATCTATGGCTACACCTTC
>-|-|TRBJ2-6|TRBV2
CASSPGVAGANVLTF
TGTGCCAGCAGCCCGGGGGTAGCGGGGGCCAACGTCCTGACTTTC
>-|-|TRBJ1-1|TRBV19
CASSIDWDFTF
TGTGCCAGTAGTATAGATTGGGACTTCACCTTT
>TRBD2|-|TRBJ2-1|TRBV10-3
CAISTSGFSSYNEQFF
TGTGCCATATCGACTAGCGGGTTCAGCTCCTACAATGAGCAGTTCTTC
>-|-|TRBJ2-7|TRBV21-1
CAGRQDRASYEQYF
TGTGCCGGCCGACAGGACAGGGCGAGCTACGAGCAGTACTTC
>TRBD1|-|TRBJ2-3|TRBV6-5
CASSYLTGEVPDTQYF
TGTGCCAGCAGTTACCTAACAGGGGAAGTCCCAGATACGCAGTATTTT
>TRBD2|-|TRBJ2-1|TRBV4-1
CASSQEWGGLAVSNEQFF
TGCGCCAGCAGCCAAGAATGGGGAGGACTAGCGGTGTCGAATGAGCAGTTCTTC
>TRBD2|once|TRBJ2-1|TRBV11-2
CASSLERDHEQFF
TGTGCCAGCAGCCTCGAGCGGGACCATGAGCAGTTCTTC
>-|once|TRBJ2-5|TRBV5-4
CASSLGHGTLGGGETQYF
TGTGCCAGCAGCTTGGGGCACGGGACTCTCGGAGGAGGAGAGACCCAGTACTTC
>TRBD2|-|TRBJ2-2|TRBV3-1/TRBV3-2
CASSLASGGIVGELFF
TGTGCCAGCAGTCTCGCTAGCGGGGGGATTGTCGGGGAGCTGTTTTTT
>TRBD1|-|TRBJ1-2|TRBV6-5
CASSYSRQGANYGYTF
TGTGCCAGCAGTTACTCGCGGCAGGGGGCGAACTATGGCTACACCTTC
>TRBD1|-|TRBJ2-1|TRBV5-1
CASSPGQGMDEQFF
TGCGCCAGCAGCCCGGGACAGGGGATGGATGAGCAGTTCTTC
>TRBD2|-|TRBJ2-1|TRBV7-9
CASSATSGGAVHEQFF
TGTGCCAGCAGCGCCACTAGCGGGGGGGCGGTCCATGAGCAGTTCTTC
>-|few|TRBJ1-2|TRBV29-1
CSVEDTHSYGYTF
TGCAGCGTTGAAGATACGCACAGCTATGGCTACACCTTC
>-|-|TRBJ1-1|TRBV5-6
CASSPMVEGTEAFF
TGTGCCAGCAGCCCCATGGTGGAGGGGACTGAAGCTTTCTTT
>-|-|TRBJ1-1|TRBV7-2
CASSLNVRVVEAFF
TGTGCCAGCAGCTTAAACGTCAGGGTGGTAGAAGCTTTCTTT
>-|-|TRBJ2-5|TRBV19
CASSKQGRETQYF
TGTGCCAGTAGTAAACAGGGTCGGGAGACCCAGTACTTC
>-|few|TRBJ1-5|TRBV19
CASRDSGGQPQHF
TGTGCCAGTAGAGACAGTGGCGGTCAGCCCCAGCATTTT
>TRBD2|-|TRBJ2-5|TRBV24-1
CATSDSRPSGRGGQETQYF
TGTGCCACCAGTGATTCAAGGCCTAGCGGGAGGGGGGGCCAAGAGACCCAGTACTTC
>TRBD1|-|TRBJ2-5|TRBV29-1
CSVEGQGVQETQYF
TGCAGCGTTGAAGGGCAGGGGGTTCAAGAGACCCAGTACTTC
>-|-|TRBJ1-3|TRBV2
CASSEWVAGDGNTIYF
TGTGCCAGCAGTGAATGGGTGGCAGGTGATGGAAACACCATATATTTT
>-|few|TRBJ1-1|TRBV5-1
CASSLGGTLMNTEAFF
TGCGCCAGCAGCTTGGGAGGCACACTCATGAACACTGAAGCTTTCTTT
>TRBD2|-|TRBJ2-7|TRBV6-1
CATSGLVAYEQYF
TGTGCCACCAGCGGACTAGTGGCCTACGAGCAGTACTTC
>-|-|TRBJ1-2|TRBV25-1
CASTITGSYGYTF
TGTGCCAGCACCATTACAGGGTCCTATGGCTACACCTTC
>TRBD2|once|TRBJ2-2|TRBV11-2
CASSPAGVSGELFF
TGTGCCAGCAGCCCTGCGGGAGTGTCCGGGGAGCTGTTTTTT